These 2 T cell receptor beta chains originate from one sample sequenced in a study of T cells in Graves' hyperthyroidism and ophthalmopathy. TCR beta CDR3 regions were amplified from RNA. The HTBI primer set served for first-round RT-PCR of the TCR CDR3. TCRdb used MiXCR to reprocess the multiplex PCR reads, holding one entry per CDR3 protein. This sample has 700,000 or so distinct CDR3 sequences, with roughly 15% found just once. What was sequenced was blood. Receptors originate from a woman aged 50 to 60 with Graves' ophthalmopathy.

The chain is built from TRBV6-2 or TRBV6-3 and TRBJ1-5; tentative D call: TRBD1 (6 bases). V was clipped by 5 bases and J by 7 bases, with 15 bases between them. The length of the CDR3 is 14 residues. The germline V gene has CDR1 MNHEY and CDR2 SVGEGT. CDR3: CASSPGEVSQPQHF. CDR3 DNA sequence: TGTGCCAGCAGTCCAGGGGAAGTAAGCCAGCCCCAGCATTTT.

This clonotype was seen more than once but under ten times. The chain employs TRBV6-2 or TRBV6-3 and TRBJ2-1; 9 bases match TRBD2. Germline V gene sequence: CDR1 MNHEY, CDR2 SVGEGT. J gave up 4 bases and V 4 bases, and 8 bases lay outside the gene matches. The CDR3 runs 16 residues. The CDR3 nucleotides are TGTGCCAGCAGTTCCGTACTAGCGGGCCTTTACAATGAGCAGTTCTTC. It translates to CASSSVLAGLYNEQFF.